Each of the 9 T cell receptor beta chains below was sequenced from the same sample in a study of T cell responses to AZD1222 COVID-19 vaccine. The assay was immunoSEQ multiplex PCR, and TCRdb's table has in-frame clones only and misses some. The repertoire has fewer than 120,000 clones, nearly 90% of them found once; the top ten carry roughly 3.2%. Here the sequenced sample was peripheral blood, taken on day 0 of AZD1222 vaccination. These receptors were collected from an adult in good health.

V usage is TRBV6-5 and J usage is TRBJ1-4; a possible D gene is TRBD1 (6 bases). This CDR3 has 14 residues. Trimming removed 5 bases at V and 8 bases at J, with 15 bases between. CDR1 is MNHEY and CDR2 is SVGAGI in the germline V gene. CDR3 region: CASSTGNEWEKLFF. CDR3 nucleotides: TGTGCCAGCAGTACAGGGAATGAGTGGGAAAAACTGTTTTTT.

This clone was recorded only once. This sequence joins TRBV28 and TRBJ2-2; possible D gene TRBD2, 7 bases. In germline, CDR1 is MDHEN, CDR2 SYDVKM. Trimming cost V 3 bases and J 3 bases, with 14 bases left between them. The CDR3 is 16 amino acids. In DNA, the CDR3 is TGTGCCAGCAGTTTTGGGGGGGCCAGGGACACCGGGGAGCTGTTTTTT. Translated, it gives CASSFGGARDTGELFF.

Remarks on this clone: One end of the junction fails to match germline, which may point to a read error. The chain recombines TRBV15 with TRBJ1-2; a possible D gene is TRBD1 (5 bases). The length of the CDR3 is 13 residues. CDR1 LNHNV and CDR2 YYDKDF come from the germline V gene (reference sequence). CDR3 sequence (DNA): TGTGCCACCAGCAGAGATTCGATTGGGGCAGATAACTTC. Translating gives CATSRDSIGADNF.

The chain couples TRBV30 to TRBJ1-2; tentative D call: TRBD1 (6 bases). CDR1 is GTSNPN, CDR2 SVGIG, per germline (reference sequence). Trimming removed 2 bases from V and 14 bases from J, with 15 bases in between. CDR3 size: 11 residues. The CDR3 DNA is TGTGCCTGGAGTACGACGGGACAATCGACCTTC. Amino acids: CAWSTTGQSTF. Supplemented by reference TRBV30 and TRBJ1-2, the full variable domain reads SQTIHQWPATLVQPVGSPLSLECTVEGTSNPNLYWYRQAAGRGLQLLFYSVGIGQISSEVPQNLSASRPQDRQFILSSKKLLLSDSGFYLCAWSTTGQSTFGSGTRLTVV.

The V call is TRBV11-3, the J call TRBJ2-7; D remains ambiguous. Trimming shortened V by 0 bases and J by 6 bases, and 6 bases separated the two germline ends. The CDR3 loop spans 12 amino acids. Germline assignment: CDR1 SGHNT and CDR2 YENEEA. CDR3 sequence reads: CASSLEPGEQYF. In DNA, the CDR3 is TGTGCCAGCAGCTTAGAACCGGGCGAGCAGTACTTC.

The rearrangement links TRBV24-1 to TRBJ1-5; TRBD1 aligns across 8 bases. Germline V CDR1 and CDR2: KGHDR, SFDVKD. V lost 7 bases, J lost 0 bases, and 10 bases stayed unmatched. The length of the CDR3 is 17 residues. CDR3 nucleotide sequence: TGTGCCACCAGCCCCGGGACAGGAGATTATAGCAATCAGCCCCAGCATTTT. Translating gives CATSPGTGDYSNQPQHF.

In nucleotides, the CDR3 is TGTGCCAGCAGAAGGACAGGGCGGAACGAGCAGTACTTC. Its translation is CASRRTGRNEQYF. V usage is TRBV7-8 and J usage is TRBJ2-7; 8 bases map to TRBD1. Germline-derived CDR1 and CDR2 are SGHVS and FQNEAQ. This CDR3 has 13 residues. Germline trimming cut 6 bases from V and 5 bases from J; bases unmatched to any gene: 6.

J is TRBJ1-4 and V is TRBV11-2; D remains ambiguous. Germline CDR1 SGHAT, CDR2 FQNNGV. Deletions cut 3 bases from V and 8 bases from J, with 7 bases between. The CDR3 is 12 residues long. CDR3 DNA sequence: TGTGCCAGCAGCTTTCGGACCGAAAAACTGTTTTTT. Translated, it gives CASSFRTEKLFF.

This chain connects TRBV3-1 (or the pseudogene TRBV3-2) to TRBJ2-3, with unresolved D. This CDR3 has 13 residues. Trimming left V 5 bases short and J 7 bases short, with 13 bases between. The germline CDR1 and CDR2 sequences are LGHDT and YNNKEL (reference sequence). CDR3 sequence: CASSDFVANTQYF. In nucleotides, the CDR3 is TGTGCCAGCAGCGACTTCGTTGCGAATACGCAGTATTTT.